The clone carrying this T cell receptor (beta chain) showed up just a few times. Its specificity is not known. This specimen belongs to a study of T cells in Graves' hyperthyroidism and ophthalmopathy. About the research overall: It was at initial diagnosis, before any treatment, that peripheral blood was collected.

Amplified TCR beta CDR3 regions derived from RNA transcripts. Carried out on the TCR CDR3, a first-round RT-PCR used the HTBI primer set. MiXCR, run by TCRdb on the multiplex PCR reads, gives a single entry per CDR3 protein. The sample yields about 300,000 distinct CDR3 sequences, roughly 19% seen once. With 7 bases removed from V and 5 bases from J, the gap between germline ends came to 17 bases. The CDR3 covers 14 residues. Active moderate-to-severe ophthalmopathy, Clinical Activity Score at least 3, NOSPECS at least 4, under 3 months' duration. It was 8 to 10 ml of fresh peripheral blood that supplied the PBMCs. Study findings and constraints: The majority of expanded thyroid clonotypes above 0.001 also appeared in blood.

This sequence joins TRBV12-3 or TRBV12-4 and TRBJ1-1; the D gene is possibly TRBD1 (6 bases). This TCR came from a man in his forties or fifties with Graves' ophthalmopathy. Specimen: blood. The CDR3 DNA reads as TGTGCCAGCATCCTCCGGGGGGCCTATACTGAAGCTTTCTTT. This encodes CASILRGAYTEAFF.